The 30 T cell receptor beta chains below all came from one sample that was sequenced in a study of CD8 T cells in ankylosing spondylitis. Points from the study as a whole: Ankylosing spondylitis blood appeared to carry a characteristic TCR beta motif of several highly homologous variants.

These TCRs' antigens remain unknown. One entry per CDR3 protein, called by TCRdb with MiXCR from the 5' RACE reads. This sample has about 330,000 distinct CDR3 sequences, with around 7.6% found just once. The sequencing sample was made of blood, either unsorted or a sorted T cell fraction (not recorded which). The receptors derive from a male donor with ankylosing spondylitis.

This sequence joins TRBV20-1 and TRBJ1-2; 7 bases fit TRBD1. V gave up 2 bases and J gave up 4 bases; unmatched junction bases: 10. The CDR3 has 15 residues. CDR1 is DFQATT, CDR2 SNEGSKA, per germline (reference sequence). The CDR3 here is CSARPLDREVYGYTF. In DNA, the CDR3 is TGCAGTGCTAGACCCCTAGACAGGGAAGTCTATGGCTACACCTTC.

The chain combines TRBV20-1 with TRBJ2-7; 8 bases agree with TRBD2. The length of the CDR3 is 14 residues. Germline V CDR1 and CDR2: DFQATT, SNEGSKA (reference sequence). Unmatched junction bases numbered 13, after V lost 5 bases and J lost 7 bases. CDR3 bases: TGCAGTGCTCAGTTGACTAGCGCCGCCGGGGAGCAGTACTTC. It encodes CSAQLTSAAGEQYF.

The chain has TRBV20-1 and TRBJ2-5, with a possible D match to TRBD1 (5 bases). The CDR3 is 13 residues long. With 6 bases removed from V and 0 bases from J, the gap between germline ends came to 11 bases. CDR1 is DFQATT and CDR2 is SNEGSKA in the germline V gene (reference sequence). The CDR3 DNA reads TGCAGTGCGTGGGGCAGGTACCAAGAGACCCAGTACTTC. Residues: CSAWGRYQETQYF.

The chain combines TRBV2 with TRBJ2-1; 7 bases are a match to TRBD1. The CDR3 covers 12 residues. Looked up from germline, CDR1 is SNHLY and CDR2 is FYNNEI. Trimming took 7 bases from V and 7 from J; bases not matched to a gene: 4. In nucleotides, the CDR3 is TGTGCCAGCAATGACAGGGTGAATGAGCAGTTCTTC. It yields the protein CASNDRVNEQFF.

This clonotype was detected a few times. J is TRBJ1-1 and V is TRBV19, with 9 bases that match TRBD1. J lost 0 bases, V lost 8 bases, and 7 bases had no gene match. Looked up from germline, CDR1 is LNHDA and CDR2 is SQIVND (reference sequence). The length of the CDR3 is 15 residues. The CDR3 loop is CASQDRGGLNTEAFF. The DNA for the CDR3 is TGTGCCAGTCAGGACAGGGGAGGATTGAACACTGAAGCTTTCTTT.

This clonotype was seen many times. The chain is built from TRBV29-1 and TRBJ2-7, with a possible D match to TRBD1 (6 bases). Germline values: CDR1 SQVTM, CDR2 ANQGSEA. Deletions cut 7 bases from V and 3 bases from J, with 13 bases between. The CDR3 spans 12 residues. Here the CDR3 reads CSGRTANYEQYF. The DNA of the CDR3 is TGCAGCGGAAGGACAGCTAACTACGAGCAGTACTTC.

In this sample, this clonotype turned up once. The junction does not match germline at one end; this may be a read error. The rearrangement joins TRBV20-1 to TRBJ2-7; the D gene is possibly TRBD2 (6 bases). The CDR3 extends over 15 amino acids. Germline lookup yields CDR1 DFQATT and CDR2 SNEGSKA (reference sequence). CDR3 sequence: CCARGLEGISYEQYF. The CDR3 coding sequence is TGCTGTGCTAGAGGGTTGGAGGGGATCTCCTACGAGCAGTACTTC.

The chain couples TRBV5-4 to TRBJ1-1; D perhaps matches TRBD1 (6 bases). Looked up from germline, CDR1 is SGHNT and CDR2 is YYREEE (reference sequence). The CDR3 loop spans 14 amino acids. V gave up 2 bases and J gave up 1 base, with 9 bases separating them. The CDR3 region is CASSFPQGNTEAFF. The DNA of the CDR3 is TGTGCCAGCAGCTTTCCACAGGGGAACACTGAAGCTTTCTTT.

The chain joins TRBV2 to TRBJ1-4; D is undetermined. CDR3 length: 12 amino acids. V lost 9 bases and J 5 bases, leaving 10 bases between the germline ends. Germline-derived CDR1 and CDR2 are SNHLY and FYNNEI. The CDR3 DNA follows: TGTGCCAGAAAAGTCGGGAATGAAAAACTGTTTTTT. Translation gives CARKVGNEKLFF.

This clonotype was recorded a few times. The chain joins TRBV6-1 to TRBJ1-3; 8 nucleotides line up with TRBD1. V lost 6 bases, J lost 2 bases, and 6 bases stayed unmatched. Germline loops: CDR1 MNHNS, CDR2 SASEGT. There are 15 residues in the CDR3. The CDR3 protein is CASSETGQAGNTIYF. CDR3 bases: TGTGCCAGCAGCGAGACGGGACAGGCTGGAAACACCATATATTTT.

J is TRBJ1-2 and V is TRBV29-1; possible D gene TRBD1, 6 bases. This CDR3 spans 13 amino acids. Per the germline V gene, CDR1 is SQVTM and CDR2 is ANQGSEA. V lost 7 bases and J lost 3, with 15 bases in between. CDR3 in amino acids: CSAAQGLDYGYTF. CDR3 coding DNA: TGCAGCGCTGCCCAGGGGTTAGACTATGGCTACACCTTC.

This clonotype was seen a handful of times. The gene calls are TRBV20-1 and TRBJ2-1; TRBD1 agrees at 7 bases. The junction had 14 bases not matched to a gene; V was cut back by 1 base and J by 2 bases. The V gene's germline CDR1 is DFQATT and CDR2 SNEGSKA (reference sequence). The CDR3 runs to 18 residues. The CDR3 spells CSARAPIFPRGTYNEQFF. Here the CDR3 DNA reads TGCAGTGCTAGAGCCCCTATATTCCCCAGGGGGACCTACAATGAGCAGTTCTTC.

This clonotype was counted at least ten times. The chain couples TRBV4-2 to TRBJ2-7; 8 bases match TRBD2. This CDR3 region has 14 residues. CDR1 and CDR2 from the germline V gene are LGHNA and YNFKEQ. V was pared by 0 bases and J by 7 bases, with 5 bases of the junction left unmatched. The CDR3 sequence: CASSQDSGGGEQYF. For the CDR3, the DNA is TGTGCCAGCAGCCAAGATTCGGGAGGGGGAGAGCAGTACTTC.

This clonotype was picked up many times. CDR3 nucleotide sequence: TGTGCCAGCGGCCCCCACAGGGACGGCTACACCTTC. Its translation: CASGPHRDGYTF. The chain employs TRBV27 and TRBJ1-2; D is possibly TRBD1 (6 bases). Deletions cut 8 bases from V and 8 bases from J, with 15 bases between. The CDR3 extends over 12 amino acids. Germline V gene sequence: CDR1 MNHEY, CDR2 SMNVEV (reference sequence).

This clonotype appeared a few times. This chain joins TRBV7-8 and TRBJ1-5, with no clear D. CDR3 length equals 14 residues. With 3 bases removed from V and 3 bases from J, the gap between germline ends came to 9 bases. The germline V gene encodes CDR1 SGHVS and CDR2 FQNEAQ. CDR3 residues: CASSFLSYNQPQHF. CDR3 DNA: TGTGCCAGCAGCTTTCTTAGCTACAATCAGCCCCAGCATTTT.

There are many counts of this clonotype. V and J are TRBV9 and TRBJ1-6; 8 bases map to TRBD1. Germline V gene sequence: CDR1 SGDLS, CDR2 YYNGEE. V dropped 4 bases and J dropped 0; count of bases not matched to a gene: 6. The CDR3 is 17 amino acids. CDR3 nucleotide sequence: TGTGCCAGCAGCCCCCGGGACAGGAGCTCCTATAATTCACCCCTCCACTTT. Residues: CASSPRDRSSYNSPLHF.

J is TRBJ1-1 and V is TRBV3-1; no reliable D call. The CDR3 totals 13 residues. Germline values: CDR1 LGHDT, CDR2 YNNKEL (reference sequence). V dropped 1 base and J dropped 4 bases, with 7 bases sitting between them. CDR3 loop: CASSQAVSTEAFF. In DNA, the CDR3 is TGTGCCAGCAGCCAAGCTGTCTCCACTGAAGCTTTCTTT.

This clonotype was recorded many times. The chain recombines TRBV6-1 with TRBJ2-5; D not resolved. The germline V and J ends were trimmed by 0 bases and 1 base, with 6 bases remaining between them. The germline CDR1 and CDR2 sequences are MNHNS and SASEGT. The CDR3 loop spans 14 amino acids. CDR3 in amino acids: CASSEAGIQETQYF. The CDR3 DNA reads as TGTGCCAGCAGTGAAGCGGGAATCCAAGAGACCCAGTACTTC.

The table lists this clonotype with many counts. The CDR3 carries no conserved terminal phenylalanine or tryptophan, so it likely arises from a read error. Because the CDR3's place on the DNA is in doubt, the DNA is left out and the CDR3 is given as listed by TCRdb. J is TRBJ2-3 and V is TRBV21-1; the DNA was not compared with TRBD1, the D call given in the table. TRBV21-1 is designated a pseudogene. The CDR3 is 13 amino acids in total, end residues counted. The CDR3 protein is CASSKGDRHTQYL.

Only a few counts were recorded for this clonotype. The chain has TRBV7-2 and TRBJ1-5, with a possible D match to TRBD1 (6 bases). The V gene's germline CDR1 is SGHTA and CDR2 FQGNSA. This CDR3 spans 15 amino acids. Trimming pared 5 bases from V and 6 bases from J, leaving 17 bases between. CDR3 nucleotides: TGTGCCAGCAGCCTAAGTCAGGGGTTCGGTCAGCCCCAGCATTTT. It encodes CASSLSQGFGQPQHF.

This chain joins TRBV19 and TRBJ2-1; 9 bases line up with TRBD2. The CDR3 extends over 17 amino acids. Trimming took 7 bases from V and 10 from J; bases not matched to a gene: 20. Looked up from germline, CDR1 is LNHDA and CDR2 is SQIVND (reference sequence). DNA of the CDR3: TGTGCCAGTACCGAAAGGGCGGGACTAGCAGACCCCAGCGAGCAGTTCTTC. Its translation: CASTERAGLADPSEQFF.

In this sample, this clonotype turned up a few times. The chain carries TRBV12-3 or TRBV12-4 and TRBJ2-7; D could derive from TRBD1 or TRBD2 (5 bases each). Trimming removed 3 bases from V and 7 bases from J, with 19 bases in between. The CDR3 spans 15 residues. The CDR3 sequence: CASSLSPMPGSEQYF. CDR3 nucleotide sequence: TGTGCCAGCAGTTTGTCTCCGATGCCAGGGAGTGAGCAGTACTTC.

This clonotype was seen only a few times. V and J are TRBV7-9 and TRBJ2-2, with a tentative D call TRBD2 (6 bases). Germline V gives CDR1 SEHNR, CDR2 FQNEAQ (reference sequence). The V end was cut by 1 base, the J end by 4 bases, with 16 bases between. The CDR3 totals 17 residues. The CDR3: CASSLVAGSSVTGELFF. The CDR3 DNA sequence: TGTGCCAGCAGCTTAGTCGCGGGGTCCTCAGTCACCGGGGAGCTGTTTTTT.

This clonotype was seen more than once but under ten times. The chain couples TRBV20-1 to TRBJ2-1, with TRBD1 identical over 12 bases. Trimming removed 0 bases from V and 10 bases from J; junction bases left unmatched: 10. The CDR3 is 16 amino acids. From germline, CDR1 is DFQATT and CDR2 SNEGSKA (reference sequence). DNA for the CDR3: TGCAGTGCTAGAGATAGATCGGGACAGGGGGCGAGGGAGCAGTTCTTC. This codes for CSARDRSGQGAREQFF.

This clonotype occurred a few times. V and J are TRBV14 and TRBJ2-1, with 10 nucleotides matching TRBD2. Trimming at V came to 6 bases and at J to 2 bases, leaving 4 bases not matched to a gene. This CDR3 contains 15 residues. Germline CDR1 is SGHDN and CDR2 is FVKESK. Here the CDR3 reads CASRPSGRAYNEQFF. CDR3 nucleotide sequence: TGTGCCAGCAGGCCTAGCGGGAGAGCCTACAATGAGCAGTTCTTC.

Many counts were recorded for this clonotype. Written as DNA, the CDR3 is TGTGCCAGCAGCTTCCGCGGGACTAGCGGCTCCTACGAGCAGTACTTC. Translation gives CASSFRGTSGSYEQYF. The V and J genes are TRBV7-2 and TRBJ2-7; TRBD2 aligns across 11 bases. The CDR3 is 16 residues long. V lost 3 bases, J lost 0 bases, and 4 bases stayed unmatched. The germline V gene encodes CDR1 SGHTA and CDR2 FQGNSA.

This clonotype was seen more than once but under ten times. CDR3 residues: CSVCASGSNTQYF. The CDR3 DNA reads as TGCAGTGTTTGTGCCAGCGGGAGCAATACGCAGTATTTT. The gene calls are TRBV20-1 and TRBJ2-3; 8 bases are a match to TRBD2. The CDR3 sequence is 13 residues long. The ends lost 7 bases at V and 7 bases at J; junction bases unmatched: 10. Germline values: CDR1 DFQATT, CDR2 SNEGSKA (reference sequence).

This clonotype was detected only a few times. The CDR3 region is CATYEQYF. For the CDR3, the DNA is TGTGCCACCTACGAGCAGTACTTC. V gene TRBV6-5 combines with J gene TRBJ2-7; no reliable D call. This CDR3 contains 8 residues. The V end was cut by 10 bases, the J end by 2 bases, with 0 bases between. Germline V gene sequence: CDR1 MNHEY, CDR2 SVGAGI.

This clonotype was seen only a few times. In DNA form, the CDR3 reads TGTGCCAGTAGTATAAGTTCGGGGACAGAGACCCAGTACTTC. Translating gives CASSISSGTETQYF. V is TRBV19 and J is TRBJ2-5; perhaps D is TRBD1 or TRBD2 (5 bases each). Between the trimmed V and J ends, which lost 2 bases and 4 bases, there was a span of 11 bases. Per the germline V gene, CDR1 is LNHDA and CDR2 is SQIVND (reference sequence). The CDR3 is 14 amino acids.

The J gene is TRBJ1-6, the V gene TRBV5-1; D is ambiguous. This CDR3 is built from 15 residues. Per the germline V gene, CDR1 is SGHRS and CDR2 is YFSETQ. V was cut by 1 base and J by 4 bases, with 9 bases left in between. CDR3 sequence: CASSLRADYNSPLHF. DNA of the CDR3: TGCGCCAGCAGCTTGAGGGCAGATTATAATTCACCCCTCCACTTT.